This T cell receptor beta chain was recovered during a study of Ad26.COV2.S vaccination and SARS-CoV-2 variants. In its sample, this clone was seen once. The CDR3 has 16 residues. Germline V CDR1 and CDR2: LNHNV, YYDKDF (reference sequence). The V and J ends lost 4 bases and 5 bases, in that order; junction bases with no gene match: 7. Clones were read by immunoSEQ multiplex PCR, and TCRdb kept only the in-frame ones, dropping some. The table lists 180,000 or so clones, roughly nine tenths of them singletons. This material consisted of peripheral blood, taken after recovery from COVID-19. The genes are TRBV15 and TRBJ2-3, with 12 nucleotides matching TRBD2. This sequence originates from a human donor who had recovered from COVID-19. The CDR3: CATSTRTSGAGDTQYF. In nucleotides, the CDR3 is TGTGCCACCAGCACCCGGACTAGCGGGGCGGGAGATACGCAGTATTTT.